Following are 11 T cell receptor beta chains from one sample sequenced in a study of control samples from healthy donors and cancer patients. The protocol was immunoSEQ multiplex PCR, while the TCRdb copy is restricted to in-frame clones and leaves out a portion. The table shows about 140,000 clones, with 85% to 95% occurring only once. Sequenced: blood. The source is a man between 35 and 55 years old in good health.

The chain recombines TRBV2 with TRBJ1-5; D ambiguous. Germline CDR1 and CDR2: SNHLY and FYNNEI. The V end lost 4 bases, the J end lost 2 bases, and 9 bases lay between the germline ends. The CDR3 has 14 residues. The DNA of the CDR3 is TGTGCCAGCAGTGGGGATTTCGGCAATCAGCCCCAGCATTTT. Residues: CASSGDFGNQPQHF.

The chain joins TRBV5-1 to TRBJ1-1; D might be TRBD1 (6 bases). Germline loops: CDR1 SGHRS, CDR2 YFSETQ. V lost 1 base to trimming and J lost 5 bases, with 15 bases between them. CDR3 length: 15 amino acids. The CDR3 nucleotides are TGCGCCAGCAGCTTGTGGGACATAGGGGAGACTGAAGCTTTCTTT. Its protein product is CASSLWDIGETEAFF.

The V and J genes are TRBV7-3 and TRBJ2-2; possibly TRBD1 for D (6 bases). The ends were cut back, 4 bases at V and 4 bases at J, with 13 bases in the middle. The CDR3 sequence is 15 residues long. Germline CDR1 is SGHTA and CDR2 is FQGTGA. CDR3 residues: CASSSDSPATGELFF. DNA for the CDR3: TGTGCCAGCAGCTCGGACAGCCCGGCCACCGGGGAGCTGTTTTTT.

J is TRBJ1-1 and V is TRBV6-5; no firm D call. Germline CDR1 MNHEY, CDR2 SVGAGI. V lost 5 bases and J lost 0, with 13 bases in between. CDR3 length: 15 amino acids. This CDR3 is CASSPPEKMNTEAFF. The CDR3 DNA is TGTGCCAGCAGTCCCCCAGAGAAAATGAACACTGAAGCTTTCTTT.

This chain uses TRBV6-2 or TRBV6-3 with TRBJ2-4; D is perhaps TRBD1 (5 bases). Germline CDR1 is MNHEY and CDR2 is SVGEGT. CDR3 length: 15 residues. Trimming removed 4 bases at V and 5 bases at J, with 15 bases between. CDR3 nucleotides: TGTGCCAGCAGTTCTTTCTTATCGACAGAAAACATTCAGTACTTC. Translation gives CASSSFLSTENIQYF.

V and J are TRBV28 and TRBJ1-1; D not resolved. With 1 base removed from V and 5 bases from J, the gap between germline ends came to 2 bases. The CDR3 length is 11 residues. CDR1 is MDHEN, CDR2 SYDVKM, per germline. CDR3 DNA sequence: TGTGCCAGCAGTTTATCTACTGAAGCTTTCTTT. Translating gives CASSLSTEAFF.

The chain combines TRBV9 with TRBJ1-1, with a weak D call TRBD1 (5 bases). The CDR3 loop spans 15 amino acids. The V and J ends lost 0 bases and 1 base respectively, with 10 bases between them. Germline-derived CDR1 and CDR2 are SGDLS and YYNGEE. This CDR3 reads CASSVVLGGNTEAFF. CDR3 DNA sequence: TGTGCCAGCAGCGTAGTTTTGGGGGGGAACACTGAAGCTTTCTTT.

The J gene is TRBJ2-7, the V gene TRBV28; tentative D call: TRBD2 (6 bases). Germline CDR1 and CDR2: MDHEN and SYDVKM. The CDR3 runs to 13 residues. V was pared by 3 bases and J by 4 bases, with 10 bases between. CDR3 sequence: CASSLASGYEQYF. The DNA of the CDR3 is TGTGCCAGCAGTTTGGCCAGCGGGTACGAGCAGTACTTC.

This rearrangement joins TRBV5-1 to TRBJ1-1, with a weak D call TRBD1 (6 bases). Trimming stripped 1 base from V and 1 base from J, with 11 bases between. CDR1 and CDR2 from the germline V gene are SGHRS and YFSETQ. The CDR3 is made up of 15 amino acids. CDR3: CASSLRGIRNTEAFF. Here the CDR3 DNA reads TGCGCCAGCAGCTTGAGGGGGATAAGGAACACTGAAGCTTTCTTT.

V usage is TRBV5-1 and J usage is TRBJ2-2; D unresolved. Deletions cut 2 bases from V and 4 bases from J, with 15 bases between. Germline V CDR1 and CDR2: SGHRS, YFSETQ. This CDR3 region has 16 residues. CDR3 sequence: CASSLVPTDLTGELFF. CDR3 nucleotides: TGCGCCAGCAGCTTAGTCCCCACGGACCTCACCGGGGAGCTGTTTTTT.

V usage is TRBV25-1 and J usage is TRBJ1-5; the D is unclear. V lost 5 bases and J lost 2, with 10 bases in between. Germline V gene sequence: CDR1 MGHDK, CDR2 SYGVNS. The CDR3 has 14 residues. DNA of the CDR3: TGTGCCAGCAGTCTAGGGTCGGGCAATCAGCCCCAGCATTTT. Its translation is CASSLGSGNQPQHF.